Detailed here is one T cell receptor (beta chain). The sample belongs to a study of blood T cell repertoires in COVID-19. Study details: Samples of COVID-19 (acute and convalescent) were obtained from the United States, Italy and Spain. T cells, B-cell-depleted T cells, or PBMCs provided the cDNA or gDNA that served as material.

V trimming: 5 bases; J trimming: 2 bases; junction bases outside the gene matches: 4. The germline CDR1 and CDR2 sequences are SGHKS and YYEKEE (reference sequence). CDR3 length equals 15 residues. Original processing methods: Estimated nucleated cell counts came from reference gene primer amplification. The data were produced by immunoSEQ multiplex PCR, yet TCRdb's version contains in-frame clones alone and is incomplete. The DNA was the basis for D and trimming; V, J and clone size are from that table. The sample consists of 25,000 or so clones, roughly 90% of them appearing once. This TCR came from a human donor in a cohort sampled during active COVID-19. The V gene is TRBV5-5, the J gene TRBJ2-3, with 11 bases that match TRBD2. The sequenced sample was peripheral blood. The CDR3 nucleotides read TGTGCCAGCAGTAGTAGCGGGGGGGTCACAGATACGCAGTATTTT. This encodes CASSSSGGVTDTQYF.